The 30 T cell receptor beta chains below were found in one sample sequenced in a study of shared clonotypes between healthy human individuals. The naive CD8 fraction comprised CD45RO-negative cells positively selected for CCR7 and excluded terminally differentiated effector memory CD45RA+ cells. Clones were read by immunoSEQ multiplex PCR, and TCRdb kept only the in-frame ones, dropping some. The sample holds roughly 2,000,000 clones, around 95% seen once. The sequenced sample consisted of naive CD8+ T cells from PBMCs. All receptors come from a man aged 18 to 30 in good health. Some clones in this sample may be carry-over from other donors' samples.

The CDR3 is CASSPSHNEQFF. The CDR3 bases are TGTGCCAGCAGCCCTAGTCACAATGAGCAGTTCTTC. J is TRBJ2-1 and V is TRBV7-9; D not certain. Trimming left V 5 bases short and J 5 bases short, with 7 bases between. There are 12 residues in the CDR3. Germline CDR1 is SEHNR and CDR2 is FQNEAQ (reference sequence).

This clone was found once. The V call is TRBV19, the J call TRBJ2-7; 10 nucleotides align to TRBD2. This CDR3 comprises 14 residues. CDR1 and CDR2 (germline): LNHDA, SQIVND (reference sequence). J was trimmed by 5 bases and V by 5 bases; bases with no gene match: 6. The CDR3 spells CASSELAGFHEQYF. DNA for the CDR3: TGTGCCAGTAGTGAACTAGCGGGATTCCACGAGCAGTACTTC.

V gene TRBV15 combines with J gene TRBJ1-5; D not resolved. Germline assignment: CDR1 LNHNV and CDR2 YYDKDF (reference sequence). The CDR3 is made up of 15 amino acids. V was pared by 5 bases and J by 1 base, with 12 bases between. The DNA of the CDR3 is TGTGCCACCAGCGCGGGCGACTTGAGCAATCAGCCCCAGCATTTT. Translation gives CATSAGDLSNQPQHF.

The chain employs TRBV7-9 and TRBJ2-5, with TRBD1 matching 7 bases. This CDR3 contains 15 residues. Trimming at V came to 3 bases and at J to 1 base, leaving 5 bases not matched to a gene. Germline V gene data show CDR1 as SEHNR and CDR2 as FQNEAQ (reference sequence). CDR3 loop: CASSFRQGGQETQYF. As DNA, the CDR3 is TGTGCCAGCAGCTTTCGACAGGGTGGCCAAGAGACCCAGTACTTC.

CDR3: CASSPGPGLAGAHEQFF. CDR3 nucleotide sequence: TGTGCCAGCAGCCCCGGCCCGGGACTAGCGGGAGCCCATGAGCAGTTCTTC. The gene calls are TRBV7-9 and TRBJ2-1; 14 bases agree with TRBD2. Per the germline V gene, CDR1 is SEHNR and CDR2 is FQNEAQ (reference sequence). CDR3 length: 17 residues. V dropped 5 bases and J dropped 8; count of bases not matched to a gene: 11.

This sequence joins TRBV11-3 and TRBJ1-1, with unresolved D. The CDR3 runs 17 residues. Trimming left V 5 bases short and J 3 bases short, with 22 bases between. Germline V gene sequence: CDR1 SGHNT, CDR2 YENEEA. CDR3 sequence (DNA): TGTGCCAGCAGCCAGCCTACACGGAACCGCTTGGACACTGAAGCTTTCTTT. It translates to CASSQPTRNRLDTEAFF.

V is TRBV7-7 and J is TRBJ2-7, with D unresolved. Trimming took 1 base from V and 1 from J, leaving 5 bases between them. The germline V gene has CDR1 SSHAT and CDR2 FNYEAQ (reference sequence). The length of the CDR3 is 13 residues. CDR3 region: CASSLGASYEQYF. DNA of the CDR3: TGTGCCAGCAGCTTAGGGGCTTCCTACGAGCAGTACTTC.

This chain uses TRBV2 with TRBJ2-5, with 11 nucleotides matching TRBD2. This CDR3 contains 16 residues. Germline V gene lookup returns CDR1 SNHLY and CDR2 FYNNEI. The junction had 6 bases not matched to a gene; V was cut back by 1 base and J by 5 bases. For the CDR3, the DNA is TGTGCCAGCAGTGAAGGACTAGCGGGACCCGCTGAGACCCAGTACTTC. Its translation: CASSEGLAGPAETQYF.

The V and J genes are TRBV7-3 and TRBJ2-1; 13 bases align to TRBD2. From germline, CDR1 is SGHTA and CDR2 FQGTGA. The CDR3 has 16 residues. Trimming removed 4 bases from V and 4 bases from J; junction bases left unmatched: 4. The CDR3 spells CASSSQTSGRYNEQFF. CDR3 sequence (DNA): TGTGCCAGCAGCTCACAGACTAGCGGGAGGTACAATGAGCAGTTCTTC.

The J gene is TRBJ2-1, the V gene TRBV7-9; perhaps D is TRBD1 or TRBD2 (5 bases each). The CDR3 is made up of 12 amino acids. Germline CDR1 is SEHNR and CDR2 is FQNEAQ (reference sequence). Trimming removed 7 bases from V and 8 bases from J, with 12 bases in between. This chain's CDR3 is CASTGGADEQFF. The CDR3, as DNA: TGTGCCAGCACTGGGGGTGCCGATGAGCAGTTCTTC.

The chain combines TRBV7-9 with TRBJ2-1, with 7 bases fitting TRBD2. This CDR3 has 15 residues. CDR1 and CDR2 from the germline V gene are SEHNR and FQNEAQ (reference sequence). Trimming removed 2 bases from V and 3 bases from J; junction bases left unmatched: 4. The CDR3 sequence: CASSLTGTIYNEQFF. CDR3 DNA sequence: TGTGCCAGCAGCTTAACCGGGACTATCTACAATGAGCAGTTCTTC.

In regard to this clone: The sample contains more than one DNA sequence encoding this CDR3. The chain couples TRBV11-3 to TRBJ2-3, with D perhaps matching TRBD2 (5 bases). Germline CDR1 is SGHNT and CDR2 is YENEEA. The CDR3 is 15 amino acids. Trimming took off 5 bases at V and 0 bases at J, with 12 bases between the two ends. In DNA, the CDR3 is TGTGCCAGCAGCCCAAGGACTGGCAGCACAGATACGCAGTATTTT. Translating gives CASSPRTGSTDTQYF.

The chain recombines TRBV27 with TRBJ1-2; unclear D gene. Trimming cost V 3 bases and J 3 bases, with 14 bases left between them. In germline, CDR1 is MNHEY, CDR2 SMNVEV (reference sequence). The CDR3 is 15 amino acids. The CDR3 nucleotides read TGTGCCAGCAGTTTGCTGGTTGGCGGGGACTATGGCTACACCTTC. This codes for CASSLLVGGDYGYTF.

Turning to this clone: Other DNA sequences in the sample encode the same CDR3. This chain uses TRBV28 with TRBJ2-7; D perhaps matches TRBD1 (8 bases). V was cut by 6 bases and J by 2 bases, with 14 bases left in between. Germline CDR1 MDHEN, CDR2 SYDVKM. There are 14 residues in the CDR3. CDR3 sequence (DNA): TGTGCCAGCAGGAGCGGGACAGGAGCCTACGAGCAGTACTTC. Its translation is CASRSGTGAYEQYF.

J is TRBJ1-1 and V is TRBV7-3; D is uncertain. V was shortened by 5 bases and J by 8 bases, with 12 bases between the two germline ends. The CDR3 consists of 12 residues. Germline CDR1 SGHTA, CDR2 FQGTGA. CDR3 bases: TGTGCCAGCAGCGCCCCGCCTGGGGAAGCTTTCTTT. Protein: CASSAPPGEAFF.

In regard to this clone: Distinct nucleotide sequences in the sample also encode this CDR3. The genes are TRBV28 and TRBJ2-2; D is uncertain. Germline V gene data show CDR1 as MDHEN and CDR2 as SYDVKM. The V and J ends lost 4 bases and 0 bases respectively, with 6 bases between them. The CDR3 sequence is 14 residues long. The CDR3 DNA reads TGTGCCAGCAGTTGGACCGCGAACACCGGGGAGCTGTTTTTT. It is translated as CASSWTANTGELFF.

V is TRBV5-5 and J is TRBJ2-7, with TRBD1 matching 9 bases. The CDR3 runs to 14 residues. Germline assignment: CDR1 SGHKS and CDR2 YYEKEE (reference sequence). The V and J ends lost 4 bases and 5 bases, in that order; junction bases with no gene match: 7. The CDR3 bases are TGTGCCAGCAGCGTGACAGGGGGTAGGGACGAGCAGTACTTC. Encoded protein: CASSVTGGRDEQYF.

This clone was recorded once. This rearrangement joins TRBV28 to TRBJ2-7; D is perhaps TRBD2 (6 bases). This CDR3 region has 14 residues. The germline gives CDR1 MDHEN, CDR2 SYDVKM. Trimming took 5 bases from V and 4 from J, leaving 15 bases between them. CDR3 DNA: TGTGCCAGCAGTCTTACGGGACTCCGGTACGAGCAGTACTTC. It translates to CASSLTGLRYEQYF.

Comment on this clone: The same CDR3 can be traced to other DNA sequences in this sample. For the CDR3, the DNA is TGTGCCAGCAGCGTAGGGGCTAGCGGGGGAAACGAGCAGTTCTTC. Its translation is CASSVGASGGNEQFF. The chain uses TRBV9 and TRBJ2-1; 10 bases fit TRBD2. V lost 0 bases and J lost 10; bases outside the gene matches: 7. The germline CDR1 and CDR2 sequences are SGDLS and YYNGEE. This CDR3 region has 15 residues.

This chain joins TRBV9 and TRBJ2-1; 9 positions agree with TRBD2. The V gene's germline CDR1 is SGDLS and CDR2 YYNGEE. The CDR3 length is 16 residues. With 0 bases clipped from V and 7 bases from J, the junction kept 8 bases outside the gene matches. CDR3 nucleotides: TGTGCCAGCAGCGTAGTAGGTAGCGGGAGTTCGAATGAGCAGTTCTTC. Amino acids: CASSVVGSGSSNEQFF.

The chain has TRBV19 and TRBJ2-3, with TRBD2 identical over 10 bases. The CDR3 covers 15 residues. The V gene's germline CDR1 is LNHDA and CDR2 SQIVND (reference sequence). V gave up 6 bases and J gave up 0 bases; unmatched junction bases: 3. Written as DNA, the CDR3 is TGTGCCAGTAGCCGGACTAGCGGAAGCACAGATACGCAGTATTTT. As protein: CASSRTSGSTDTQYF.

The chain uses TRBV4-1 and TRBJ1-4; D is perhaps TRBD1 (6 bases). The CDR3 is 15 amino acids. In germline, CDR1 is MGHRA, CDR2 YSYEKL. Trimming shortened V by 3 bases and J by 0 bases, and 8 bases separated the two germline ends. CDR3 nucleotides: TGCGCCAGCAGCCAGCGGACAGCAACTAATGAAAAACTGTTTTTT. Its translation is CASSQRTATNEKLFF.

This chain connects TRBV9 to TRBJ2-2, with 8 positions matching TRBD2. There are 15 residues in the CDR3. CDR1 and CDR2 (germline): SGDLS, YYNGEE. J was trimmed by 7 bases and V by 5 bases; bases with no gene match: 10. Here the CDR3 reads CASRGLESSVGELFF. CDR3 bases: TGTGCCAGCAGGGGACTAGAATCGTCGGTCGGGGAGCTGTTTTTT.

Worth noting for this clone: The same CDR3 is also encoded by other DNA sequences in this sample. V usage is TRBV6-5 and J usage is TRBJ2-2; D gene unclear. CDR3 size: 13 residues. CDR1 MNHEY and CDR2 SVGAGI come from the germline V gene. Between the trimmed V and J ends, which lost 0 bases and 8 bases, there was a span of 7 bases. CDR3 in DNA: TGTGCCAGCAGTTACTCGAAAGCGGGGGAGCTGTTTTTT. This gives the protein CASSYSKAGELFF.

The rearrangement joins TRBV20-1 to TRBJ2-1; no reliable D call. Germline CDR1 is DFQATT and CDR2 is SNEGSKA (reference sequence). This CDR3 has 10 amino acids. V was pared by 6 bases and J by 6 bases, with 6 bases between. As DNA, the CDR3 is TGCAGTGCCTTCCCCAATGAGCAGTTCTTC. This gives the protein CSAFPNEQFF.

The chain is built from TRBV6-1 and TRBJ2-7, with TRBD2 matching over 7 bases. V lost 3 bases to trimming and J lost 2 bases; unmatched junction nucleotides: 13. The CDR3 contains 17 residues. From germline, CDR1 is MNHNS and CDR2 SASEGT. The DNA of the CDR3 is TGTGCCAGCAGTGAGGGAAGTGGAGTAGCGGGCGCCTACGAGCAGTACTTC. Protein product: CASSEGSGVAGAYEQYF.

V is TRBV27 and J is TRBJ1-1, with unresolved D. V dropped 6 bases and J dropped 1 base, with 12 bases sitting between them. Germline V CDR1 and CDR2: MNHEY, SMNVEV (reference sequence). CDR3 length: 14 amino acids. CDR3 sequence (DNA): TGTGCCAGCAGACTAGTAGGAGGGAACACTGAAGCTTTCTTT. Translation: CASRLVGGNTEAFF.

The chain links TRBV5-1 to TRBJ1-4; 9 bases map to TRBD1. In germline, CDR1 is SGHRS, CDR2 YFSETQ. The V segment lost 0 bases and the J segment 7 bases; nucleotides outside the gene matches: 10. The CDR3 has 17 amino acids. CDR3 protein: CASSLDFAGQGSEKLFF. The CDR3 coding sequence is TGCGCCAGCAGCTTGGACTTCGCAGGACAGGGGAGTGAAAAACTGTTTTTT.

The V gene is TRBV7-6, the J gene TRBJ1-4; D ambiguous. V gave up 6 bases and J gave up 5 bases, with 13 bases separating them. The CDR3 has 14 amino acids. Germline loops: CDR1 SGHVS, CDR2 FNYEAQ. Here the CDR3 reads CASRRIGLNEKLFF. CDR3 nucleotide sequence: TGTGCCAGCAGGCGAATCGGGTTAAATGAAAAACTGTTTTTT. Supplemented by reference TRBV7-6 and TRBJ1-4, the full variable domain reads GAGVSQSPRYKVTKRGQDVALRCDPISGHVSLYWYRQALGQGPEFLTYFNYEAQQDKSGLPNDRFSAERPEGSISTLTIQRTEQRDSAMYRCASRRIGLNEKLFFGSGTQLSVL.

In regard to this clone: Additional DNA sequences in this sample encode the identical CDR3. The chain employs TRBV7-9 and TRBJ2-7, with D perhaps matching TRBD1 (6 bases). This CDR3 region has 15 residues. CDR1 and CDR2 from the germline V gene are SEHNR and FQNEAQ (reference sequence). V lost 5 bases and J lost 0, with 14 bases in between. The CDR3 here is CASSLDRTSSYEQYF. The CDR3 coding sequence is TGTGCCAGCAGCCTCGACAGGACGAGCTCCTACGAGCAGTACTTC.